Listed below are T cell receptor beta chains from one sample, sequenced in a study of blood T cell repertoires in COVID-19. Clones were sequenced by immunoSEQ multiplex PCR, and TCRdb holds only the in-frame ones, with some missing. Of some 300,000 clones in the sample, about nine tenths were seen once. Sequences were obtained from peripheral blood. Receptors were obtained from a woman in her thirties who had recovered from COVID-19. The CDR3 runs from the conserved cysteine through the conserved F or W. Fields, in order: D gene, clone size, V gene, J gene, CDR3 DNA, CDR3 protein. A D gene is named only where the DNA matches it firmly. The size of a clone is reported for some rows only, either as once, few or many, or as a class for expanded clones.

d_gene: TRBD2; abundance: .; v_gene: TRBV5-1; j_gene: TRBJ2-1; CDR3nt: TGCGCCAGCAGCTCCCCTAGCGGGGGGTGGCTGAACGATGAGCAGTTCTTC; CDR3aa: CASSSPSGGWLNDEQFF
d_gene: .; abundance: .; v_gene: TRBV4-2; j_gene: TRBJ1-2; CDR3nt: TGTGCCAGCAGCTCCCCCTATATTACTAACTATGGCTACACCTTC; CDR3aa: CASSSPYITNYGYTF
d_gene: .; abundance: .; v_gene: TRBV7-9; j_gene: TRBJ1-6; CDR3nt: TGTGCCAGCAGCTCCATAGGACAGAACGACTATAATTCACCCCTCCACTTT; CDR3aa: CASSSIGQNDYNSPLHF
d_gene: TRBD2; abundance: once; v_gene: TRBV24-1; j_gene: TRBJ2-5; CDR3nt: TGTGCCACCAGTGATCAGGGACTAGCGGGAGGGATAGAGACCCAGTACTTC; CDR3aa: CATSDQGLAGGIETQYF
d_gene: .; abundance: .; v_gene: TRBV3-1/TRBV3-2; j_gene: TRBJ1-4; CDR3nt: TGTGCCAGCAGCAGGGGCCTTTTGAGGCTGTTTTTT; CDR3aa: CASSRGLLRLFF
d_gene: .; abundance: once; v_gene: TRBV7-2; j_gene: TRBJ2-3; CDR3nt: TGTGCCAGCAGCTCCCGACAAACAGGGCGAAGCACAGATACGCAGTATTTT; CDR3aa: CASSSRQTGRSTDTQYF
d_gene: .; abundance: once; v_gene: TRBV14; j_gene: TRBJ2-7; CDR3nt: TGTGCCAGCAGCCAAGGTCCACAGGGCAACTCCTACGAGCAGTACTTC; CDR3aa: CASSQGPQGNSYEQYF
d_gene: .; abundance: .; v_gene: TRBV5-8; j_gene: TRBJ1-6; CDR3nt: TGTGCCAGCAGCTTGACAGGGTTCGATAATTCACCCCTCCACTTT; CDR3aa: CASSLTGFDNSPLHF
d_gene: .; abundance: many; v_gene: TRBV6-1; j_gene: TRBJ1-2; CDR3nt: TGTGCCAGCAGTGAAGCGGAGACAGCATATGGCTACACCTTC; CDR3aa: CASSEAETAYGYTF
d_gene: TRBD2; abundance: .; v_gene: TRBV5-1; j_gene: TRBJ2-2; CDR3nt: TGCGCCAGCAGCTTGAGCGGGGTGAACACCGGGGAGCTGTTTTTT; CDR3aa: CASSLSGVNTGELFF
d_gene: .; abundance: once; v_gene: TRBV7-8; j_gene: TRBJ1-2; CDR3nt: TGTGCCAGCAGCGCCGCGAGGGTTTCGGGCTACACCTTC; CDR3aa: CASSAARVSGYTF
d_gene: .; abundance: once; v_gene: TRBV2; j_gene: TRBJ2-1; CDR3nt: TGTGCCAGCAGTCGTAGCTCTACAGGGTACAATGAGCAGTTCTTC; CDR3aa: CASSRSSTGYNEQFF
d_gene: .; abundance: .; v_gene: TRBV7-9; j_gene: TRBJ1-4; CDR3nt: TGTGCCAGCAGCTGGGGGAGGGCTACAACTAATGAAAAACTGTTTTTT; CDR3aa: CASSWGRATTNEKLFF
d_gene: .; abundance: .; v_gene: TRBV4-3; j_gene: TRBJ1-5; CDR3nt: TGCGCCAGCAGCCAAGATTGGGGGACACCTAGCAATCAGCCCCAGCATTTT; CDR3aa: CASSQDWGTPSNQPQHF
d_gene: TRBD2; abundance: .; v_gene: TRBV7-8; j_gene: TRBJ2-2; CDR3nt: TGTGCCAGCAGCTACCGCGGGACTAGCGGAAACACCGGGGAGCTGTTTTTT; CDR3aa: CASSYRGTSGNTGELFF
d_gene: .; abundance: .; v_gene: TRBV12-2; j_gene: TRBJ2-1; CDR3nt: TGTGCAAGTCGCTTCCGGACTAGCGGGGGGCGAAATGAGCAGTTCTTC; CDR3aa: CASRFRTSGGRNEQFF
d_gene: .; abundance: .; v_gene: TRBV11-3; j_gene: TRBJ2-2; CDR3nt: TGTGCCAGCAGCTTAGTAGCGGCTAACACCGGGGAGCTGTTTTTT; CDR3aa: CASSLVAANTGELFF
d_gene: .; abundance: .; v_gene: TRBV7-8; j_gene: TRBJ1-1; CDR3nt: TGTGCCAGCAGCTTAGAGCCAGGACAGTTGAACACTGAAGCTTTCTTT; CDR3aa: CASSLEPGQLNTEAFF
d_gene: .; abundance: .; v_gene: TRBV20-1; j_gene: TRBJ2-4; CDR3nt: TGCAGTGCGACTGAAGACATTCAGTACTTC; CDR3aa: CSATEDIQYF
d_gene: TRBD1; abundance: .; v_gene: TRBV7-2; j_gene: TRBJ2-2; CDR3nt: TGTGCCAGCAGCTTCCAAACAGGGGTGGCCGGGGAGCTGTTTTTT; CDR3aa: CASSFQTGVAGELFF
d_gene: .; abundance: .; v_gene: TRBV6-5; j_gene: TRBJ1-5; CDR3nt: TGTGCCAGCAGTTACAGCGGGCCAAGAGGGGTACAGCCCCAGCATTTT; CDR3aa: CASSYSGPRGVQPQHF
d_gene: .; abundance: once; v_gene: TRBV5-1; j_gene: TRBJ2-7; CDR3nt: TGCGCCAGCAGCTCGGCGAGGAGCTCCTACGAGCAGTACTTC; CDR3aa: CASSSARSSYEQYF
d_gene: .; abundance: .; v_gene: TRBV21-1; j_gene: TRBJ1-4; CDR3nt: TGTGCCAGCAGCGTTCCACAGGGAAATGAAAAACTGTTTTTT; CDR3aa: CASSVPQGNEKLFF
d_gene: .; abundance: once; v_gene: TRBV4-3; j_gene: TRBJ2-1; CDR3nt: TGCGCCAGCAGCCAAGAGGTAGACAGTGGAAACAATGAGCAGTTCTTC; CDR3aa: CASSQEVDSGNNEQFF
d_gene: TRBD1; abundance: .; v_gene: TRBV7-9; j_gene: TRBJ1-2; CDR3nt: TGTGCCAGCAGCCAGTTGGTTGGGACAGGGGACTATGGCTACACCTTC; CDR3aa: CASSQLVGTGDYGYTF
d_gene: TRBD1; abundance: .; v_gene: TRBV28; j_gene: TRBJ2-5; CDR3nt: TGTGCCAGCAGTCAGACAGGGATGGAGACCCAGTACTTC; CDR3aa: CASSQTGMETQYF
d_gene: TRBD1; abundance: .; v_gene: TRBV19; j_gene: TRBJ1-2; CDR3nt: TGTGCCAGTAGTCCGGACAGGACCAACTATGGCTACACCTTC; CDR3aa: CASSPDRTNYGYTF
d_gene: TRBD2; abundance: once; v_gene: TRBV27; j_gene: TRBJ2-4; CDR3nt: TGTGCCAGCAGTCCTAGGGGGAGGGATGGACTAGCGGTTTACATTCAGTACTTC; CDR3aa: CASSPRGRDGLAVYIQYF
d_gene: TRBD2; abundance: .; v_gene: TRBV5-1; j_gene: TRBJ2-1; CDR3nt: TGCGCCAGCAGCTTGAATGGACTAGAATCCTACAATGAGCAGTTCTTC; CDR3aa: CASSLNGLESYNEQFF
d_gene: TRBD1; abundance: once; v_gene: TRBV28; j_gene: TRBJ1-1; CDR3nt: TGTGCCAGCAGGGAGCCGGGACAGAGAGCTTTCTTT; CDR3aa: CASREPGQRAFF
d_gene: TRBD2; abundance: few; v_gene: TRBV28; j_gene: TRBJ2-1; CDR3nt: TGTGCCAGCATCCCAACAGCGGGGGCGCAAGACAATGAGCAGTTCTTC; CDR3aa: CASIPTAGAQDNEQFF
d_gene: .; abundance: .; v_gene: TRBV29-1; j_gene: TRBJ1-4; CDR3nt: TGCAGCGTCGAGGGTAGTTCGGAAGAAAAACTGTTTTTT; CDR3aa: CSVEGSSEEKLFF
d_gene: .; abundance: .; v_gene: TRBV4-3; j_gene: TRBJ1-6; CDR3nt: TGCGCCAGCAGCCAAGCTGGGGGGGTATATAATTCACCCCTCCACTTT; CDR3aa: CASSQAGGVYNSPLHF
d_gene: .; abundance: .; v_gene: TRBV12-3/TRBV12-4; j_gene: TRBJ2-1; CDR3nt: TGTGCCAGCAGTTTAAGGGATTGGGACTTGGCCTTCTTC; CDR3aa: CASSLRDWDLAFF
d_gene: .; abundance: .; v_gene: TRBV9; j_gene: TRBJ1-5; CDR3nt: TGTGCCAGCAGCGGAACATATGGCAATCAGCCCCAGCATTTT; CDR3aa: CASSGTYGNQPQHF
d_gene: TRBD2; abundance: .; v_gene: TRBV4-2; j_gene: TRBJ2-1; CDR3nt: TGTGCCAGCAGCCAAGGTCTAGCGGGGGGGCCAAGGTACAATGAGCAGTTCTTC; CDR3aa: CASSQGLAGGPRYNEQFF
d_gene: TRBD1; abundance: .; v_gene: TRBV7-9; j_gene: TRBJ1-6; CDR3nt: TGTGCCAGCAGCCCTCTCGTGCAGGGGGCGTTTTATAATTCACCCCTCCACTTT; CDR3aa: CASSPLVQGAFYNSPLHF
d_gene: TRBD2; abundance: .; v_gene: TRBV2; j_gene: TRBJ2-1; CDR3nt: TGTGCCAGCAGTGAACTTCCGGGGGGGATTTCGAATGAGCAGTTCTTC; CDR3aa: CASSELPGGISNEQFF
d_gene: .; abundance: .; v_gene: TRBV19; j_gene: TRBJ1-2; CDR3nt: TGTGCCAGTACGTCCCGGGGAGAGGACAGTGGCTACACCTTC; CDR3aa: CASTSRGEDSGYTF
d_gene: TRBD2; abundance: .; v_gene: TRBV20-1; j_gene: TRBJ2-2; CDR3nt: TGCAGTGCCGGGACTAGTAATAGGCTGTTTTTT; CDR3aa: CSAGTSNRLFF
d_gene: TRBD1; abundance: few; v_gene: TRBV28; j_gene: TRBJ2-7; CDR3nt: TGTGCCAGCAGGGCCGGGACAGCGGTTTACGAGCAGTACTTC; CDR3aa: CASRAGTAVYEQYF
d_gene: TRBD1; abundance: .; v_gene: TRBV7-2; j_gene: TRBJ1-1; CDR3nt: TGTGCCAGCAGCTTAGGGTGGGGACAGGAGCTAATGAACACTGAAGCTTTCTTT; CDR3aa: CASSLGWGQELMNTEAFF
d_gene: .; abundance: once; v_gene: TRBV19; j_gene: TRBJ1-2; CDR3nt: TGTGCCAGTAGACTCAGGGAAGGCTATGGCTACACCTTC; CDR3aa: CASRLREGYGYTF
d_gene: TRBD1; abundance: .; v_gene: TRBV5-6; j_gene: TRBJ1-2; CDR3nt: TGTGCCAGCAGCCCAACCGGGACAGGGAGGGGTGGCTACACCTTC; CDR3aa: CASSPTGTGRGGYTF
d_gene: .; abundance: .; v_gene: TRBV18; j_gene: TRBJ1-5; CDR3nt: TGTGCCAGCTCACAGGGGTCCGGTCAGCCCCAGCATTTT; CDR3aa: CASSQGSGQPQHF
d_gene: .; abundance: .; v_gene: TRBV10-3; j_gene: TRBJ2-7; CDR3nt: TGTGCCATCAGTGAGTCTGGGGGCCTCAACGAGCAGTACTTC; CDR3aa: CAISESGGLNEQYF
d_gene: TRBD1; abundance: .; v_gene: TRBV3-1/TRBV3-2; j_gene: TRBJ2-1; CDR3nt: TGTGCCAGCAGCCACCTCGGTGTAGGGGGCTATGAGCAGTTCTTC; CDR3aa: CASSHLGVGGYEQFF
d_gene: .; abundance: .; v_gene: TRBV25-1; j_gene: TRBJ1-2; CDR3nt: TGTGCCAGCAGTGAATACAGGGGCTATGGCTACACCTTC; CDR3aa: CASSEYRGYGYTF
d_gene: .; abundance: .; v_gene: TRBV18; j_gene: TRBJ2-1; CDR3nt: TGTGCCAGCTCCTCGGGAGCAGCCTACAATGAGCAGTTCTTC; CDR3aa: CASSSGAAYNEQFF
d_gene: .; abundance: once; v_gene: TRBV10-3; j_gene: TRBJ1-4; CDR3nt: TGTGCCATCAGTGCGGGGGGGGGAAATGAAAAACTGTTTTTT; CDR3aa: CAISAGGGNEKLFF
d_gene: TRBD1; abundance: .; v_gene: TRBV5-1; j_gene: TRBJ1-4; CDR3nt: TGCGCCAGCAGGCCAGGGACAGGGGGCAACAAACTGTTTTTT; CDR3aa: CASRPGTGGNKLFF
d_gene: TRBD2; abundance: .; v_gene: TRBV7-9; j_gene: TRBJ2-1; CDR3nt: TGTGCCAGCAGCCCCCTCGGGGGGATAATTAATGAGCAGTTCTTC; CDR3aa: CASSPLGGIINEQFF
d_gene: TRBD1; abundance: .; v_gene: TRBV27; j_gene: TRBJ1-2; CDR3nt: TGTGCCAGCACGGGGACAGGCTATGGCTACACCTTC; CDR3aa: CASTGTGYGYTF
d_gene: TRBD1; abundance: .; v_gene: TRBV5-4; j_gene: TRBJ1-2; CDR3nt: TGTGCCAGCAGCTCCGGGGACAGGGATGATGGCTACACCTTC; CDR3aa: CASSSGDRDDGYTF
d_gene: TRBD2; abundance: .; v_gene: TRBV5-1; j_gene: TRBJ2-7; CDR3nt: TGCGCCAGCAGCTTTATGTTAGCGGGGGGCTACGAGCAGTACTTC; CDR3aa: CASSFMLAGGYEQYF
d_gene: .; abundance: .; v_gene: TRBV5-1; j_gene: TRBJ1-1; CDR3nt: TGCGCCAGCAGCTTGTTCGGGGACACTGAAGCTTTCTTT; CDR3aa: CASSLFGDTEAFF
d_gene: TRBD2; abundance: .; v_gene: TRBV7-2; j_gene: TRBJ2-5; CDR3nt: TGTGCCGCAAGCGGACTAGCGGGGGTCTATGAAGAGACCCAGTACTTC; CDR3aa: CAASGLAGVYEETQYF
d_gene: .; abundance: .; v_gene: TRBV24-1; j_gene: TRBJ1-4; CDR3nt: TGTGCCACCAGTGTAAACAGGGAAGGTGAAAAACTGTTTTTT; CDR3aa: CATSVNREGEKLFF
d_gene: .; abundance: .; v_gene: TRBV5-1; j_gene: TRBJ1-1; CDR3nt: TGCGCCAGCAGCTCCCGGGGAGGCACTGAAGCTTTCTTT; CDR3aa: CASSSRGGTEAFF